One and the same sample provided the 29 T cell receptor beta chains below, sequenced in a study of neoadjuvant nivolumab and ipilimumab in lung cancer. The table came from immunoSEQ multiplex PCR; TCRdb's copy has only in-frame clones and leaves some out. The sample lists 4,500 or so clones; around 73% were seen once. This material consisted of adjacent normal lung tissue, taken after neoadjuvant nivolumab, alone or with ipilimumab, at or shortly before surgery. The receptors here all came from an adult with non-small cell lung cancer.

This clone was picked up a small number of times. This chain joins TRBV5-6 and TRBJ1-2, with D possibly being TRBD1 (5 bases). Trimming stripped 6 bases from V and 0 bases from J, with 12 bases between. This CDR3 comprises 14 residues. Germline V gives CDR1 SGHDT, CDR2 YYEEEE. CDR3: CASTKRQTNYGYTF. In nucleotides, the CDR3 is TGTGCCAGCACCAAGAGACAGACTAACTATGGCTACACCTTC.

This clone was detected only once. The rearrangement links TRBV5-5 to TRBJ2-7, with 9 bases lining up with TRBD1. The trim removed 4 bases at V and 7 bases at J, leaving 9 bases unmatched. From germline, CDR1 is SGHKS and CDR2 YYEKEE (reference sequence). The CDR3 covers 14 residues. Here the CDR3 DNA reads TGTGCCAGCAGCCTCGGACAGGGGCGAGAAGAGCAGTACGTC. Translated, it gives CASSLGQGREEQYV.

The chain links TRBV7-2 to TRBJ2-6; D not certain. Germline loops: CDR1 SGHTA, CDR2 FQGNSA. The CDR3 sequence is 18 residues long. The V and J ends lost 4 bases and 0 bases respectively, with 16 bases between them. The chain's CDR3 is CASSSRAMASSGANVLTF. CDR3 DNA sequence: TGTGCCAGCAGCTCCCGGGCGATGGCCTCCTCTGGGGCCAACGTCCTGACTTTC.

This rearrangement joins TRBV11-2 to TRBJ1-1; no reliable D call. There are 11 residues in the CDR3. Germline values: CDR1 SGHAT, CDR2 FQNNGV. V was shortened by 5 bases and J by 6 bases, with 7 bases between the two germline ends. The CDR3 loop reads CASSHDPEAFF. CDR3 coding DNA: TGTGCCAGCAGCCACGACCCTGAAGCTTTCTTT.

V usage is TRBV5-1 and J usage is TRBJ2-3; 7 bases agree with TRBD1. This CDR3 has 14 residues. CDR1 SGHRS and CDR2 YFSETQ come from the germline V gene. Germline trimming cut 0 bases from V and 14 bases from J; bases unmatched to any gene: 12. CDR3 protein: CASSLAGTAQIRYF. The CDR3 bases are TGCGCCAGCAGCTTGGCCGGGACAGCACAGATAAGGTATTTT. The whole variable domain, remainder taken from reference TRBV5-1 and TRBJ2-3, is KAGVTQTPRYLIKTRGQQVTLSCSPISGHRSVSWYQQTPGQGLQFLFEYFSETQRNKGNFPGRFSGRQFSNSRSEMNVSTLELGDSALYLCASSLAGTAQIRYFGPGTRLTVL.

The chain combines TRBV28 with TRBJ1-1, with D possibly TRBD1 on 6 matching bases. Trimming cost V 10 bases and J 3 bases, with 18 bases left between them. Germline loops: CDR1 MDHEN, CDR2 SYDVKM. This CDR3 comprises 14 residues. CDR3 sequence reads: CATRGLQGDTEAFF. The DNA for the CDR3 is TGTGCCACCAGGGGTTTACAGGGAGACACTGAAGCTTTCTTT.

The chain joins TRBV11-2 to TRBJ1-6; D remains unclear. The length of the CDR3 is 14 residues. Germline V lookup: CDR1 SGHAT, CDR2 FQNNGV. Trimming cost V 3 bases and J 3 bases, with 6 bases left between them. This CDR3 reads CASSFNSYNSPLHF. CDR3 bases: TGTGCCAGCAGCTTTAACAGCTATAATTCACCCCTCCACTTT.

The rearrangement links TRBV9 to TRBJ1-2; D is perhaps TRBD1 (5 bases). This CDR3 has 13 residues. V was cut by 0 bases and J by 6 bases, with 9 bases left in between. Germline CDR1 is SGDLS and CDR2 is YYNGEE. CDR3 DNA: TGTGCCAGCAGCGTAGCAGGGCGGCATGGCTACACCTTC. Its translation is CASSVAGRHGYTF.

This clone was counted once. The J gene is TRBJ2-6, the V gene TRBV5-4; D perhaps matches TRBD1 (6 bases). The CDR3 has 17 amino acids. V lost 4 bases and J lost 0, with 14 bases in between. The V gene's germline CDR1 is SGHNT and CDR2 YYREEE (reference sequence). CDR3 protein: CASSPPGHGSGANVLTF. The CDR3 DNA reads as TGTGCCAGCAGCCCCCCGGGACATGGCTCTGGGGCCAACGTCCTGACTTTC.

This clone was picked up one time. The chain is built from TRBV6-5 and TRBJ2-7; 9 nucleotides align to TRBD1. Trimming removed 5 bases from V and 7 bases from J; junction bases left unmatched: 9. The CDR3 consists of 14 residues. CDR1 is MNHEY and CDR2 is SVGAGI in the germline V gene. The CDR3 DNA follows: TGTGCCAGCAGTCCCGGGACAGGGCTGGGGGAGCAGTACGTC. Its translation is CASSPGTGLGEQYV.

The V and J genes are TRBV2 and TRBJ2-5; the D gene is possibly TRBD1 (7 bases). This CDR3 spans 15 amino acids. Germline CDR1 reads SNHLY; CDR2 reads FYNNEI. V gave up 6 bases and J gave up 5 bases, with 19 bases separating them. The CDR3 loop reads CASRTGAGFAETQYF. CDR3 DNA sequence: TGTGCCAGCAGAACAGGGGCGGGGTTCGCGGAGACCCAGTACTTC.

The chain employs TRBV6-5 and TRBJ1-1; 7 bases align to TRBD1. CDR3 length equals 14 residues. V lost 5 bases, J lost 1 base, and 4 bases stayed unmatched. Germline CDR1 reads MNHEY; CDR2 reads SVGAGI. The CDR3 loop is CASSNGQANTEAFF. The CDR3 DNA is TGTGCCAGCAGTAATGGACAGGCGAACACTGAAGCTTTCTTT.

The V call is TRBV10-2, the J call TRBJ1-1, with a weak D call TRBD1 (6 bases). CDR1 and CDR2 (germline): WSHSY, SAAADI. This CDR3 comprises 14 residues. V lost 8 bases to trimming and J lost 0 bases, with 13 bases between them. CDR3 in DNA: TGCGCCAGCCGGGAGGGGGAGATGAACACTGAAGCTTTCTTT. As protein: CASREGEMNTEAFF.

The chain links TRBV18 to TRBJ2-1, with 9 positions matching TRBD2. Germline loops: CDR1 KGHSH, CDR2 LQKENI. Unmatched junction bases numbered 10, after V lost 5 bases and J lost 2 bases. The CDR3 runs 17 residues. The CDR3 here is CASSGVGGGAAYNEQFF. CDR3 sequence (DNA): TGTGCCAGCTCAGGGGTCGGCGGGGGGGCCGCCTACAATGAGCAGTTCTTC.

This chain's CDR3 is CASSLEGQPQHF. CDR3 sequence (DNA): TGTGCCAGCAGCTTGGAGGGCCAGCCCCAGCATTTT. This rearrangement joins TRBV5-6 to TRBJ1-5, with D hard to call. CDR1 SGHDT and CDR2 YYEEEE come from the germline V gene. V lost 0 bases to trimming and J lost 7 bases, with 5 bases between them. The CDR3 consists of 12 residues.

This rearrangement joins TRBV11-3 to TRBJ2-3; 12 bases align to TRBD1. V shed 5 bases, J shed 2 bases, and the junction held 5 bases outside the gene matches. Germline V CDR1 and CDR2: SGHNT, YENEEA. The length of the CDR3 is 16 residues. CDR3 coding DNA: TGTGCCAGCAGCGTGGGACAGGGGGCACCCACAGATACGCAGTATTTT. Amino acid sequence: CASSVGQGAPTDTQYF.

This chain uses TRBV19 with TRBJ1-5, with TRBD1 matching over 8 bases. Germline lookup yields CDR1 LNHDA and CDR2 SQIVND (reference sequence). This CDR3 region has 17 residues. V lost 5 bases to trimming and J lost 6 bases; unmatched junction nucleotides: 15. The CDR3 region is CASSRGTGQSGVQPQHF. The CDR3 DNA is TGTGCCAGTAGTCGCGGGACAGGACAATCAGGGGTTCAGCCCCAGCATTTT.

The J gene is TRBJ1-5, the V gene TRBV19; D gene ambiguous. Germline assignment: CDR1 LNHDA and CDR2 SQIVND (reference sequence). The V end lost 5 bases, the J end lost 0 bases, and 11 bases lay between the germline ends. The CDR3 runs to 15 residues. The CDR3 DNA reads TGTGCCAGTAGTCTGTTTGACGGTAGCAATCAGCCCCAGCATTTT. Its protein is CASSLFDGSNQPQHF.

J is TRBJ2-3 and V is TRBV5-1; D is uncertain. Deletions cut 0 bases from V and 8 bases from J, with 7 bases between. Per germline, CDR1 SGHRS and CDR2 YFSETQ. The CDR3 runs to 12 residues. CDR3 DNA: TGCGCCAGCAGCTTGGATTACCTTACGCAGTATTTT. Amino acids: CASSLDYLTQYF. Full variable domain (rest looked up from reference TRBV5-1 and TRBJ2-3): KAGVTQTPRYLIKTRGQQVTLSCSPISGHRSVSWYQQTPGQGLQFLFEYFSETQRNKGNFPGRFSGRQFSNSRSEMNVSTLELGDSALYLCASSLDYLTQYFGPGTRLTVL.

This chain joins TRBV10-2 and TRBJ1-2, with D uncertain. CDR1 and CDR2 from the germline V gene are WSHSY and SAAADI. Trimming pared 6 bases from V and 0 bases from J, leaving 8 bases between. This CDR3 is 13 amino acids long. The CDR3 is CASRVGSNYGYTF. As DNA, the CDR3 is TGCGCCAGCAGGGTCGGCTCTAACTATGGCTACACCTTC.

The chain links TRBV7-2 to TRBJ1-2, with 7 positions matching TRBD1. V shed 1 base and J 6 bases; nucleotides not matched to a gene: 11. The CDR3 has 16 amino acids. CDR1 and CDR2 from the germline V gene are SGHTA and FQGNSA. The CDR3 DNA is TGTGCCAGCAGCTTAGGGTTTCAGACAGGGATTCATGGCTACACCTTC. Translated: CASSLGFQTGIHGYTF.

The rearrangement uses TRBV14 and TRBJ1-2, with TRBD1 as a possible D gene (6 bases). CDR3 length equals 15 residues. Germline CDR1 SGHDN, CDR2 FVKESK. Trimming left V 1 base short and J 3 bases short, with 12 bases between. CDR3 bases: TGTGCCAGCAGCCAAGGGGGGGGCGGCTACTATGGCTACACCTTC. Amino acids: CASSQGGGGYYGYTF.

The V call is TRBV2, the J call TRBJ1-1; perhaps TRBD1 as D (5 bases). Germline CDR1 SNHLY, CDR2 FYNNEI. This CDR3 contains 13 residues. Trimming removed 2 bases from V and 5 bases from J, with 9 bases in between. CDR3 amino acids: CASSEPDTTEAFF. In DNA, the CDR3 is TGTGCCAGCAGTGAACCGGACACTACTGAAGCTTTCTTT.

The V and J genes are TRBV25-1 and TRBJ1-2; the D is unclear. There are 12 residues in the CDR3. Trimming left V 6 bases short and J 1 base short, with 6 bases between. Germline V gene data show CDR1 as MGHDK and CDR2 as SYGVNS. The CDR3 coding sequence is TGTGCCAGCAGGGAGGGTAACTATGGCTACACCTTC. Translated, it gives CASREGNYGYTF.

This clone appeared a few times. The chain employs TRBV6-1 and TRBJ1-1, with D unclear. Germline V gene sequence: CDR1 MNHNS, CDR2 SASEGT. The CDR3 sequence is 14 residues long. V was cut by 4 bases and J by 0 bases, with 9 bases left in between. The CDR3 here is CASSAREVNTEAFF. Written as DNA, the CDR3 is TGTGCCAGCAGTGCTCGGGAAGTGAACACTGAAGCTTTCTTT.

The J gene is TRBJ1-3, the V gene TRBV13; D unclear. Germline V lookup: CDR1 PRHDT, CDR2 FYEKMQ (reference sequence). CDR3 length equals 15 residues. Trimming took off 1 base at V and 3 bases at J, with 10 bases between the two ends. CDR3 protein: CASSLAPDGGNTIYF. The CDR3 DNA reads TGTGCCAGCAGCTTAGCCCCGGACGGTGGAAACACCATATATTTT.

V is TRBV5-1 and J is TRBJ2-5, with D uncertain. V was cut by 0 bases and J by 2 bases, with 11 bases left in between. Per germline, CDR1 SGHRS and CDR2 YFSETQ. The CDR3 length is 15 residues. The CDR3 DNA is TGCGCCAGCAGCTTGGTAGCCAGACTGCAAGAGACCCAGTACTTC. Its translation is CASSLVARLQETQYF.

The chain carries TRBV29-1 and TRBJ1-1; 7 bases map to TRBD1. V gave up 6 bases and J gave up 3 bases; unmatched junction bases: 10. The CDR3 extends over 14 amino acids. Germline lookup yields CDR1 SQVTM and CDR2 ANQGSEA. Written as DNA, the CDR3 is TGCAGCGTGTCTAAAGGGACAGTGGACACTGAAGCTTTCTTT. This sequence encodes CSVSKGTVDTEAFF.

V is TRBV5-8 and J is TRBJ2-5; D is unclear. V lost 2 bases to trimming and J lost 1 base, with 9 bases between them. Germline V gene data show CDR1 as SGHTS and CDR2 as YDEGEE. CDR3 size: 14 residues. The CDR3 here is CASSFSWFQETQYF. In nucleotides, the CDR3 is TGTGCCAGCAGCTTCTCATGGTTCCAAGAGACCCAGTACTTC.